The T cell receptor beta chain described here comes from a study of OX40 agonist ivuxolimab in advanced cancers. Across the whole study: The patients received agonistic anti-OX40 (CD134) antibody ivuxolimab. Study conclusions and caveats: In CD8+ T cells, expanded clones were on average more numerous than in CD4+. Doses of 0.1 to 3.0 mg/kg were accompanied by clonal expansion of CD4+ and CD8+ blood T cells by week 6.

Details on this clone: Its antigen is unidentified.

This CDR3 has 16 residues. The trim removed 0 bases at V and 2 bases at J, leaving 3 bases unmatched. The germline gives CDR1 SGDLS, CDR2 YYNGEE. Profiled with immunoSEQ multiplex PCR; TCRdb holds only in-frame clones, not every one. The table shows about 72,000 clones, with 75% to 95% occurring only once. Systemic immunosuppression or a history of autoimmune disease excluded patients. This receptor was taken from an adult with an advanced solid tumor such as melanoma, head and neck, liver or kidney cancer. The material was CD4+ or CD8+ T cells sorted from blood, obtained in a trial of the OX40 agonist ivuxolimab. V and J are TRBV9 and TRBJ2-1; 9 positions match TRBD2. The CDR3 coding sequence is TGTGCCAGCAGCGTAGGCGGCGGGGGGGCCTACAATGAGCAGTTCTTC. Its translation is CASSVGGGGAYNEQFF. The whole variable domain, filled in from reference TRBV9 and TRBJ2-1, reads DSGVTQTPKHLITATGQRVTLRCSPRSGDLSVYWYQQSLDQGLQFLIQYYNGEERAKGNILERFSAQQFPDLHSELNLSSLELGDSALYFCASSVGGGGAYNEQFFGPGTRLTVL.